Each of the 9 T cell receptor beta chains below was sequenced from the same sample in a study of blood T cell repertoires in COVID-19. The data were produced by immunoSEQ multiplex PCR, yet TCRdb's version contains in-frame clones alone and is incomplete. The table lists approximately 210,000 clones, about four fifths of them singletons. The sample was peripheral blood. Every receptor here comes from a woman in her forties with acute or convalescent COVID-19.

The CDR3 sequence: CATTSLRSTDTQYF. The CDR3 DNA reads as TGTGCCACCACCTCTTTGCGGAGCACAGATACGCAGTATTTT. This chain links TRBV19 with TRBJ2-3; D is unresolved. V shed 10 bases and J shed 0 bases, with 14 bases lying between them. This CDR3 is 14 amino acids long. Germline values: CDR1 LNHDA, CDR2 SQIVND (reference sequence).

This chain uses TRBV12-3 or TRBV12-4 with TRBJ1-2; D gene unclear. The CDR3 is 13 amino acids. Trimming pared 5 bases from V and 0 bases from J, leaving 7 bases between. The DNA for the CDR3 is TGTGCCAGCAGTCTAAACGCTAACTATGGCTACACCTTC. Protein sequence: CASSLNANYGYTF.

The chain employs TRBV6-2 or TRBV6-3 and TRBJ2-1, with 8 positions matching TRBD2. CDR3 length: 16 amino acids. Per the germline V gene, CDR1 is MNHEY and CDR2 is SVGEGT. The trim removed 4 bases at V and 4 bases at J, leaving 9 bases unmatched. CDR3 DNA: TGTGCCAGCAGTTTTTATTCCGGGAGGGGATACAATGAGCAGTTCTTC. This gives the protein CASSFYSGRGYNEQFF.

This rearrangement joins TRBV5-1 to TRBJ2-3; 12 bases map to TRBD2. This CDR3 is built from 17 residues. V lost 4 bases and J lost 4; bases outside the gene matches: 10. Per the germline V gene, CDR1 is SGHRS and CDR2 is YFSETQ. Here the CDR3 reads CASSLWASGGAADTQYF. In nucleotides, the CDR3 is TGCGCCAGCAGCCTGTGGGCTAGCGGGGGGGCCGCAGATACGCAGTATTTT.

This chain connects TRBV25-1 to TRBJ2-7; D might be TRBD1 (5 bases). The V end was cut by 6 bases, the J end by 0 bases, with 12 bases between. Germline CDR1 MGHDK, CDR2 SYGVNS. This CDR3 region has 14 residues. The CDR3 region has the DNA TGTGCCAGCAGCAGGGCCCAAAGCTCCTACGAGCAGTACTTC. As protein: CASSRAQSSYEQYF.

The rearrangement links TRBV11-2 to TRBJ1-1, with D possibly TRBD1 on 5 matching bases. Trimming removed 4 bases at V and 0 bases at J, with 9 bases between. The germline gives CDR1 SGHAT, CDR2 FQNNGV. The CDR3 length is 14 residues. CDR3 in DNA: TGTGCCAGCAGCTCGACAGACTTGAACACTGAAGCTTTCTTT. Translating gives CASSSTDLNTEAFF.

This chain connects TRBV4-2 to TRBJ2-1; 8 bases are shared with TRBD2. This CDR3 comprises 17 residues. Germline loops: CDR1 LGHNA, CDR2 YNFKEQ. The V segment lost 4 bases and the J segment 7 bases; nucleotides outside the gene matches: 15. This chain's CDR3 is CASSRAILAGPNNEQFF. DNA of the CDR3: TGTGCCAGCAGCCGCGCTATCCTAGCGGGCCCTAATAATGAGCAGTTCTTC.

The V gene is TRBV11-3, the J gene TRBJ2-1, with D tentatively TRBD1 (5 bases). V was pared by 5 bases and J by 2 bases, with 16 bases between. This CDR3 is 16 amino acids long. Per the germline V gene, CDR1 is SGHNT and CDR2 is YENEEA. The CDR3: CASSRREQGPYNEQFF. The CDR3 nucleotides are TGTGCCAGCAGCCGTAGAGAGCAGGGTCCCTACAATGAGCAGTTCTTC.

The chain combines TRBV6-5 with TRBJ2-3; D is ambiguous. Trimming shortened V by 6 bases and J by 9 bases, and 16 bases separated the two germline ends. Germline V CDR1 and CDR2: MNHEY, SVGAGI. The CDR3 spans 13 residues. CDR3 sequence (DNA): TGTGCCAGCAGCCGACCCGTAGCAAACACGCAGTATTTT. It translates to CASSRPVANTQYF.